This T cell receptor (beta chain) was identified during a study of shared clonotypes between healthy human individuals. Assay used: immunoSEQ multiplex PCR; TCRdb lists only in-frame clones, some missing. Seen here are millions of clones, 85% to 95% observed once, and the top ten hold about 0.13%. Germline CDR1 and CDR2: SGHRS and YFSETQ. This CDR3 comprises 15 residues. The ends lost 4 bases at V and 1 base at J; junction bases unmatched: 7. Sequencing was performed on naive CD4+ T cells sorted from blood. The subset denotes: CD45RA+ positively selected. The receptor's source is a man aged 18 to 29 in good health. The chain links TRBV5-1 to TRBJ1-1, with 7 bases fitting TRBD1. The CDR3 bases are TGCGCCAGCAGCGGGACGACAGGGAGGAACACTGAAGCTTTCTTT. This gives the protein CASSGTTGRNTEAFF.